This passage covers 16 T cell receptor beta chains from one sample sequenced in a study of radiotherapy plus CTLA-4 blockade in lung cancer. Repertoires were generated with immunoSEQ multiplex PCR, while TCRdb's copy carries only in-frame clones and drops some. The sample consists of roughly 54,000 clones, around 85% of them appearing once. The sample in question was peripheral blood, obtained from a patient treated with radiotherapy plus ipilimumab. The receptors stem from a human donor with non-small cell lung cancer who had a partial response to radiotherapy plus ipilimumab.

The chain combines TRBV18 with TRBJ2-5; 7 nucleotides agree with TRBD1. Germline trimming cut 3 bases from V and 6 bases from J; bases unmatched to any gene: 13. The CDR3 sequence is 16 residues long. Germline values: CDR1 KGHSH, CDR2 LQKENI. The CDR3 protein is CASSPIDRQGQKTQYF. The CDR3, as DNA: TGTGCCAGCTCACCTATTGACCGACAGGGTCAAAAGACCCAGTACTTC.

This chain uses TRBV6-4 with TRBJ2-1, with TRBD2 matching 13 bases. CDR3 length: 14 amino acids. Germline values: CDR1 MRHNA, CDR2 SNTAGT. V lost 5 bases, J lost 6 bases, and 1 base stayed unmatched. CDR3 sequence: CASSRLAGGNEQFF. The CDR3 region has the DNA TGTGCCAGCAGTCGACTAGCGGGGGGCAATGAGCAGTTCTTC.

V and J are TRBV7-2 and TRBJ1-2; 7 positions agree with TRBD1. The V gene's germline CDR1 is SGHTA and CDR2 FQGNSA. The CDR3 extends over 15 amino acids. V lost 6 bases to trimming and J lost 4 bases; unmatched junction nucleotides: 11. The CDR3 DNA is TGTGCCAGCAGTCACCCAACAGGGGTTTCCTATGGCTACACCTTC. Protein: CASSHPTGVSYGYTF. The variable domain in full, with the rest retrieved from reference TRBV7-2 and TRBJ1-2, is GAGVSQSPSNKVTEKGKDVELRCDPISGHTALYWYRQSLGQGLEFLIYFQGNSAPDKSGLPSDRFSAERTGGSVSTLTIQRTQQEDSAVYLCASSHPTGVSYGYTFGSGTRLTVV.

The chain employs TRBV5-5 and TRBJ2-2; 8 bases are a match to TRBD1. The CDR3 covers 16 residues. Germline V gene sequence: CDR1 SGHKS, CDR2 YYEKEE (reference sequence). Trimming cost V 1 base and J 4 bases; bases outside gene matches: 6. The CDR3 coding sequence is TGTGCCAGCAGCTTGTCAGGGGGCGCGATCACCGGGGAGCTGTTTTTT. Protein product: CASSLSGGAITGELFF.

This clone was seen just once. CDR3 DNA sequence: TGCGCCAGCAGCCAAGTCGACTACACCCGCCACGAGCAGTACTTC. Protein product: CASSQVDYTRHEQYF. The chain is built from TRBV4-1 and TRBJ2-7, with a tentative D call TRBD2 (5 bases). Trimming removed 1 base from V and 5 bases from J, with 15 bases in between. In germline, CDR1 is MGHRA, CDR2 YSYEKL. The CDR3 spans 15 residues.

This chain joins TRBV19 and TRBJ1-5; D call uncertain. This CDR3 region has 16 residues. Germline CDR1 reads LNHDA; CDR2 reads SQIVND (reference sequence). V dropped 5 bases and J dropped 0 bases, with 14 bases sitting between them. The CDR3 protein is CASSLGGQNSNQPQHF. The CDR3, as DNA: TGTGCCAGTAGTTTAGGAGGGCAAAATAGCAATCAGCCCCAGCATTTT.

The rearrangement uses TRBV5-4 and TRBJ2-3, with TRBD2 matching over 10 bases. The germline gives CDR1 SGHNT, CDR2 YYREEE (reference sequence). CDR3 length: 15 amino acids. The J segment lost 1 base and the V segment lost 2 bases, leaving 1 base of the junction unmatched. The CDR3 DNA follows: TGTGCCAGCAGCTTCGGGACTAGCGGCACAGATACGCAGTATTTT. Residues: CASSFGTSGTDTQYF.

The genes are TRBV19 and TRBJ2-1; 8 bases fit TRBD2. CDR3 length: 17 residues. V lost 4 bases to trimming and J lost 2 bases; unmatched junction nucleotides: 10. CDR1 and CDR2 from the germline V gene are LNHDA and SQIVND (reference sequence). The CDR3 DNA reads TGTGCCAGTAGTAGTGGGAGGGGACTAGTCCCCTACAATGAGCAGTTCTTC. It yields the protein CASSSGRGLVPYNEQFF.

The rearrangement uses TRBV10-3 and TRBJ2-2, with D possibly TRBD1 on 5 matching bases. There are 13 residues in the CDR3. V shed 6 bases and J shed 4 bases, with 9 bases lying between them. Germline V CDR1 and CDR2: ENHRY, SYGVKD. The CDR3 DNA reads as TGTGCCATCAGGGACATTCGCACCGGGGAGCTGTTTTTT. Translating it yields CAIRDIRTGELFF.

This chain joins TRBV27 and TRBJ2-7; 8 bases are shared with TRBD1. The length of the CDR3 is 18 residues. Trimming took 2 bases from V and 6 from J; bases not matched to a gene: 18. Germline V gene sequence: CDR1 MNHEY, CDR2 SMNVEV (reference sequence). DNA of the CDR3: TGTGCCAGCAGTTTAGGGACCAGTTTCCGGGACAGGTTTTTCGAGCAGTACTTC. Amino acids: CASSLGTSFRDRFFEQYF.

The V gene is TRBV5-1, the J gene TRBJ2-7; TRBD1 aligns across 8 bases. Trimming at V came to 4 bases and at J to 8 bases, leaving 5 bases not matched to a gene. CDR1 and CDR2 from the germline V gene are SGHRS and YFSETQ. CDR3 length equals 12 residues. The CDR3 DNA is TGCGCCAGCAGCCCTGGGACAGGCAAGCAGTACTTC. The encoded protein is CASSPGTGKQYF.

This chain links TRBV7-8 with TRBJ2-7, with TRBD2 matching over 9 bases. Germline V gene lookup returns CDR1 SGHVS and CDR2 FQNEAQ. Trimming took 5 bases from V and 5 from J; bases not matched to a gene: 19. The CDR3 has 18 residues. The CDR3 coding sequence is TGTGCCAGCAGCCCTACCCGCCCTAGCGGGGTAGGAAGGGACGAGCAGTACTTC. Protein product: CASSPTRPSGVGRDEQYF.

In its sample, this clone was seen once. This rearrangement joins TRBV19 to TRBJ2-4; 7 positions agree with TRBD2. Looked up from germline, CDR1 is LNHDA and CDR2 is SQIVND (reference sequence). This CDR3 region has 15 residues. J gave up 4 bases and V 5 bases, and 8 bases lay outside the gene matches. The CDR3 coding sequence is TGTGCCAGTAGTGCCTCCGGGGGGTCAAAAAACATTCAGTACTTC. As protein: CASSASGGSKNIQYF.

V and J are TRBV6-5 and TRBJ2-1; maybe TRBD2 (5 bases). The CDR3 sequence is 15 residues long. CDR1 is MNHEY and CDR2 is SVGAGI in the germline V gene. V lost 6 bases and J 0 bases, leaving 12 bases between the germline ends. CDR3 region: CASRAPGFSYNEQFF. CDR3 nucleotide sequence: TGTGCCAGCAGGGCTCCGGGGTTCTCCTACAATGAGCAGTTCTTC.

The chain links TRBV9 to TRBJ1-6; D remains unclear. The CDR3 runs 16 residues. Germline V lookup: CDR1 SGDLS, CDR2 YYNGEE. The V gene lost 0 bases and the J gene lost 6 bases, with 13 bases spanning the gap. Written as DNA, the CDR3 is TGTGCCAGCAGCGTAGGCCAGGTCGACGGTAATTCACCCCTCCACTTT. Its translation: CASSVGQVDGNSPLHF. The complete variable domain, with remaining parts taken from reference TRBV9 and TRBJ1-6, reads DSGVTQTPKHLITATGQRVTLRCSPRSGDLSVYWYQQSLDQGLQFLIQYYNGEERAKGNILERFSAQQFPDLHSELNLSSLELGDSALYFCASSVGQVDGNSPLHFGNGTRLTVT.

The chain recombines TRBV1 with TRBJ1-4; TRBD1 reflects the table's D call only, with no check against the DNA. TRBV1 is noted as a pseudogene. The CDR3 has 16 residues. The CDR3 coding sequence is TGCACCAGCAGCCGCCGACGTCAGGGGGCCTTGGAAAAACTGTTTTTT. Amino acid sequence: CTSSRRRQGALEKLFF.